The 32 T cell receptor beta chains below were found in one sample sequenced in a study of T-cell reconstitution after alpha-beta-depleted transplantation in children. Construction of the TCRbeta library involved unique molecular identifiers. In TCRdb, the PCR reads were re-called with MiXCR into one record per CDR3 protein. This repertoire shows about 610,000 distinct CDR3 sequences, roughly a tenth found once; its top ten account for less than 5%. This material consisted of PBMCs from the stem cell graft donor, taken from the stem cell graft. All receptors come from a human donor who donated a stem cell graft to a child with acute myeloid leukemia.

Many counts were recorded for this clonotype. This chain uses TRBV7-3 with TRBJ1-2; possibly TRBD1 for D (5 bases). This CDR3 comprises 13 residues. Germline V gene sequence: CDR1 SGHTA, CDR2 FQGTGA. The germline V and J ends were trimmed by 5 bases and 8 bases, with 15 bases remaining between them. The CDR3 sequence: CASSNASGRGYTF. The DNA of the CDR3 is TGTGCCAGCAGCAACGCGTCGGGACGCGGCTACACCTTC.

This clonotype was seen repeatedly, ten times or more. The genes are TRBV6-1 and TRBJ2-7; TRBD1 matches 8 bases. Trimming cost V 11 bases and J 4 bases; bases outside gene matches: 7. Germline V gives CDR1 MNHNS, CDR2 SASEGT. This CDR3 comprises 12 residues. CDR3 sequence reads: CASGTGPYEQYF. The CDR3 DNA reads TGTGCCTCCGGGACAGGCCCATACGAGCAGTACTTC.

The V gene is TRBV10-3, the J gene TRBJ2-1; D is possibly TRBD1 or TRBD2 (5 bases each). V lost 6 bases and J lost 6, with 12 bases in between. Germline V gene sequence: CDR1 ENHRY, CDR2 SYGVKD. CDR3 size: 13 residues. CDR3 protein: CAIRRTGGNEQFF. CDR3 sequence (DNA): TGTGCCATCAGGAGAACTGGGGGCAATGAGCAGTTCTTC.

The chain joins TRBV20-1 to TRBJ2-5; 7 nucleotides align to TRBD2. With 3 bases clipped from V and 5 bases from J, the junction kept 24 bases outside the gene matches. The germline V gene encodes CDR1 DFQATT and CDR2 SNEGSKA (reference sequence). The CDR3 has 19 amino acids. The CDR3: CSASSRLLGSGPNRETQYF. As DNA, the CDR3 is TGCAGTGCTAGTAGCCGCCTCCTTGGTAGCGGGCCTAACCGGGAGACCCAGTACTTC.

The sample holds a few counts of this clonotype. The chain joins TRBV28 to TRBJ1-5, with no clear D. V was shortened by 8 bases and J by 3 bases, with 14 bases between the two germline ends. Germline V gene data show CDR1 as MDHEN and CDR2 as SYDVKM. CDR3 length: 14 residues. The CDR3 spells CASHRGLNNQPQHF. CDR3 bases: TGTGCCAGCCACCGGGGTCTTAACAATCAGCCCCAGCATTTT.

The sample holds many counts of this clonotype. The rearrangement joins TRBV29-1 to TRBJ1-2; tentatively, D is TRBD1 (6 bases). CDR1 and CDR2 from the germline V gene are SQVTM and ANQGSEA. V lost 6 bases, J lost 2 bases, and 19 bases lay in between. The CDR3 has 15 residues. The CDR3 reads CSVRNGMGANYGYTF. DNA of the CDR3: TGCAGCGTAAGAAACGGAATGGGGGCGAACTATGGCTACACCTTC.

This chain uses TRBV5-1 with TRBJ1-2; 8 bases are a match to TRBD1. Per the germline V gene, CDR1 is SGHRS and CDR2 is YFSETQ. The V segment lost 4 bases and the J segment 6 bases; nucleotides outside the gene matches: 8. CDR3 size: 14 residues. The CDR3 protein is CASSPGGTGDGYTF. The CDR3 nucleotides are TGCGCCAGCAGCCCCGGTGGGACAGGAGATGGCTACACCTTC.

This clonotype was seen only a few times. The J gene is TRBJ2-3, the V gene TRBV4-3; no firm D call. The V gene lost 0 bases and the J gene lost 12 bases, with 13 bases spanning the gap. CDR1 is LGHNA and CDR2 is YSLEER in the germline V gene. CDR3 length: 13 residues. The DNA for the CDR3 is TGCGCCAGCAGCCAAGATCGAAGTTGGCCCCAGTATTTT. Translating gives CASSQDRSWPQYF.

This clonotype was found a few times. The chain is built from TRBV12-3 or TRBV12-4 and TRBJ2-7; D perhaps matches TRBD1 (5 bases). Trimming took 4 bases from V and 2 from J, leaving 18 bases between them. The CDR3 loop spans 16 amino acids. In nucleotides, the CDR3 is TGTGCCAGCAGTTCCGTAGGCTACACAGGTACCTACGAGCAGTACTTC. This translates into CASSSVGYTGTYEQYF.

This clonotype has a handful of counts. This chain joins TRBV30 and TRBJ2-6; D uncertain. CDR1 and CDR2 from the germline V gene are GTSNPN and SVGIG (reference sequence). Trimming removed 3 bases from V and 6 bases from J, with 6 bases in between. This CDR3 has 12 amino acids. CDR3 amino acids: CAWSAEANVLTF. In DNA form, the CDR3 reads TGTGCCTGGAGCGCAGAGGCCAACGTCCTGACTTTC. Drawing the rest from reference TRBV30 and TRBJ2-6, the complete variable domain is SQTIHQWPATLVQPVGSPLSLECTVEGTSNPNLYWYRQAAGRGLQLLFYSVGIGQISSEVPQNLSASRPQDRQFILSSKKLLLSDSGFYLCAWSAEANVLTFGAGSRLTVL.

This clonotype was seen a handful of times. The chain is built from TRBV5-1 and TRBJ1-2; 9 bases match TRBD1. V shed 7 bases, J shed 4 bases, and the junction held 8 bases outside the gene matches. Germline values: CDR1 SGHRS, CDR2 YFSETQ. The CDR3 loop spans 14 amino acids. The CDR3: CASGITGGAYGYTF. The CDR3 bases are TGCGCCAGCGGGATAACAGGGGGCGCCTATGGCTACACCTTC.

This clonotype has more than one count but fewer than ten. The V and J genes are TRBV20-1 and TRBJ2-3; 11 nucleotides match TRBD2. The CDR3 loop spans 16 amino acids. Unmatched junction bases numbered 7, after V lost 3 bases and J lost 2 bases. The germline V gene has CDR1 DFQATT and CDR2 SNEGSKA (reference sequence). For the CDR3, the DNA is TGCAGTGCTAGGACTAGCGGGATACGGACCACAGATACGCAGTATTTT. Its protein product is CSARTSGIRTTDTQYF.

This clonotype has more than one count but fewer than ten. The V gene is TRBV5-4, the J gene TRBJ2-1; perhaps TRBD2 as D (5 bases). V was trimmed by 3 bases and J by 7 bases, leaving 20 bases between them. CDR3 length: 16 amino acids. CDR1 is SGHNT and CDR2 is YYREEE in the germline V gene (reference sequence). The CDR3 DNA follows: TGTGCCAGCAGCTCCCTGGGCGGGTCCTACCTAAATGAGCAGTTCTTC. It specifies CASSSLGGSYLNEQFF.

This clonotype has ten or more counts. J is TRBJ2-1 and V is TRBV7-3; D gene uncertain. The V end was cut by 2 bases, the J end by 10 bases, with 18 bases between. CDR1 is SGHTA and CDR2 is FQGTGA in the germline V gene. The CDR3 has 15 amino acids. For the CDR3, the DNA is TGTGCCAGCAGCTTAGTGGGTTTAGGGCGTGGGGAGCAGTTCTTC. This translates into CASSLVGLGRGEQFF.

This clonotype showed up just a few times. The DNA of the CDR3 is TGTGCCAGCAGCCCACCGGGACTAGGGAACGTACGTGAGCAGTTCTTC. This gives the protein CASSPPGLGNVREQFF. The chain is built from TRBV6-2 or TRBV6-3 and TRBJ2-1; the match to TRBD2 covers 8 bases. The trim removed 6 bases at V and 9 bases at J, leaving 16 bases unmatched. This CDR3 is 16 amino acids long. Germline CDR1 is MNHEY and CDR2 is SVGEGT.

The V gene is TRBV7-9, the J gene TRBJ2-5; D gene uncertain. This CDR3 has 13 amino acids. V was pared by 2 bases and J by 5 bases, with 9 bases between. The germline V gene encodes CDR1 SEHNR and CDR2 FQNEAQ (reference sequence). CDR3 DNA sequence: TGTGCCAGCAGCTTATCGGCTGGGGAGACCCAGTACTTC. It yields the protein CASSLSAGETQYF.

For the CDR3, the DNA is TGTGCCAGCAACCTCTTTGGCCCAGGGTACACCGGGGAGCTGTTTTTT. Its protein is CASNLFGPGYTGELFF. The chain employs TRBV12-3 or TRBV12-4 and TRBJ2-2, with D possibly matching TRBD1 (5 bases). This CDR3 has 16 residues. The V gene lost 7 bases and the J gene lost 3 bases, with 18 bases spanning the gap.

The CDR3 region is CSARGLGSRGRLETQYF. CDR3 DNA sequence: TGCAGTGCTAGGGGGTTGGGCTCAAGGGGGCGCTTAGAGACCCAGTACTTC. V and J are TRBV20-1 and TRBJ2-5; 7 nucleotides agree with TRBD1. The junction had 17 bases not matched to a gene; V was cut back by 3 bases and J by 4 bases. Looked up from germline, CDR1 is DFQATT and CDR2 is SNEGSKA (reference sequence). There are 17 residues in the CDR3.

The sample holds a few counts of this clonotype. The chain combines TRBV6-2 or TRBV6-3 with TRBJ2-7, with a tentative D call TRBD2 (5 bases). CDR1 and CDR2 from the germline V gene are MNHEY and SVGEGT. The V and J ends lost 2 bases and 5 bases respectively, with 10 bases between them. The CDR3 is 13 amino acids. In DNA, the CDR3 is TGTGCCAGCAGTTACGCGGGTTTCAACGAGCAGTACTTC. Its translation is CASSYAGFNEQYF.

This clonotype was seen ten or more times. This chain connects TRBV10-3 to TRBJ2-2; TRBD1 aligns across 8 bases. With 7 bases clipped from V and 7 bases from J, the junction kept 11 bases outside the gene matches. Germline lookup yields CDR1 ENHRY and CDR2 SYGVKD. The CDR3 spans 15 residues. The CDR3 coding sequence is TGTGCCATCAACAGGGACAGGCCCCCGTTCGGGGAGCTGTTTTTT. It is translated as CAINRDRPPFGELFF.

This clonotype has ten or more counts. As DNA, the CDR3 is TGCAGTGCTAGAGATTTAACTAGTGGCCACAATGAGCAGTTCTTC. This encodes CSARDLTSGHNEQFF. The chain links TRBV20-1 to TRBJ2-1, with a possible D match to TRBD2 (5 bases). This CDR3 is built from 15 residues. V dropped 0 bases and J dropped 5 bases, with 14 bases sitting between them. CDR1 is DFQATT, CDR2 SNEGSKA, per germline (reference sequence).

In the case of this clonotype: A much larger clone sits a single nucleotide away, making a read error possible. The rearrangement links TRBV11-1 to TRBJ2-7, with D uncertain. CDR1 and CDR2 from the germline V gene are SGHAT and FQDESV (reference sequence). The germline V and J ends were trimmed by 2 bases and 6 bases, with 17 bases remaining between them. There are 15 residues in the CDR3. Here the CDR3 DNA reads TGTGCCAGCAGCTTACCGGAGTTCCCGGGCTGCGAGCAGTACTTC. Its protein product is CASSLPEFPGCEQYF.

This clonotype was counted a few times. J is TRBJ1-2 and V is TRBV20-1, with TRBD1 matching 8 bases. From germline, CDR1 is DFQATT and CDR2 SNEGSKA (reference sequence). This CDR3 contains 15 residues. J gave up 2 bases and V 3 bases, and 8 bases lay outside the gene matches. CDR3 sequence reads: CSASWQGAPNYGYTF. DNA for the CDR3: TGCAGTGCTAGCTGGCAGGGGGCTCCCAACTATGGCTACACCTTC.

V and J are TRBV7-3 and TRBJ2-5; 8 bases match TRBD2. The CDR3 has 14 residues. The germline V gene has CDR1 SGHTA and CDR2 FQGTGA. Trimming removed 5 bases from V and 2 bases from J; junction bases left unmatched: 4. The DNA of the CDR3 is TGTGCCAGCAGCGCGACTAGCGCACAAGAGACCCAGTACTTC. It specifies CASSATSAQETQYF.

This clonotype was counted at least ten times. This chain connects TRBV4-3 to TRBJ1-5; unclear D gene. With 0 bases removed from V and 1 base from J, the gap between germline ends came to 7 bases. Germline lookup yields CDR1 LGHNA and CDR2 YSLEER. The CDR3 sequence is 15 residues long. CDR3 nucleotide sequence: TGCGCCAGCAGCCAAGATCCGCGCAGCAATCAGCCCCAGCATTTT. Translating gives CASSQDPRSNQPQHF.

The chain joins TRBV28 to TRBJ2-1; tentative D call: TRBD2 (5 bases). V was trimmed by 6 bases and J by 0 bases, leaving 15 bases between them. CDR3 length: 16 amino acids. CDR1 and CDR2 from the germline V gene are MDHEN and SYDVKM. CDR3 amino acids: CASRPRGESSYNEQFF. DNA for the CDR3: TGTGCCAGCAGGCCCCGTGGGGAGAGCTCCTACAATGAGCAGTTCTTC.

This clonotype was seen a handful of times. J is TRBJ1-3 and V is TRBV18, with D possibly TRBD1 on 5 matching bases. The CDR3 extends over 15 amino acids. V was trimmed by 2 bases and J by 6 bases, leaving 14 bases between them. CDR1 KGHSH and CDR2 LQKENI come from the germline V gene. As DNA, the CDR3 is TGTGCCAGCTCACCATCGGGCCCCAGGGCAAACACCATATATTTT. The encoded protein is CASSPSGPRANTIYF.

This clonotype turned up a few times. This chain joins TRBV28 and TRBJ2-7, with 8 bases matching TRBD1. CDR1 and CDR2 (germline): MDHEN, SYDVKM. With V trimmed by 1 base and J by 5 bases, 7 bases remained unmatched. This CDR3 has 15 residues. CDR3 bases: TGTGCCAGCAGTTTATCCGCAGGGGGCCAGGACGAGCAGTACTTC. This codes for CASSLSAGGQDEQYF.

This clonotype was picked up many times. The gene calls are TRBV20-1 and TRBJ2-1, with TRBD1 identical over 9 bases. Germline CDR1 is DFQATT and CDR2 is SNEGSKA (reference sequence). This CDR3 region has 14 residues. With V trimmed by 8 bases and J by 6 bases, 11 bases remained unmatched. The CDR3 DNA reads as TGCAGTTCCATGCGTCCGGACAGGGGCAATGAGCAGTTCTTC. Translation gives CSSMRPDRGNEQFF.

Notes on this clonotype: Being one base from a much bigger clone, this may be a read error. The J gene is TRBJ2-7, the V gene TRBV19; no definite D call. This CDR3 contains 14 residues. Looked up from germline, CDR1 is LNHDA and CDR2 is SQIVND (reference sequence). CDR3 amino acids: CDSSTLGLAYEQYF. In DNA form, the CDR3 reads TGTGACAGTAGTACCCTCGGGCTGGCCTACGAGCAGTACTTC.

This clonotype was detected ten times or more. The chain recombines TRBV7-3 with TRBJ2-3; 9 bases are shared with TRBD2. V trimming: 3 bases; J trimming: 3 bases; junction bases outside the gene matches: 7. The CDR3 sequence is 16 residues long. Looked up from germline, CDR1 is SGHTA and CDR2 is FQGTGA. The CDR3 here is CASSFSTAGGTDTQYF. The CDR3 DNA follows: TGTGCCAGCAGCTTCTCTACAGCGGGAGGAACAGATACGCAGTATTTT.

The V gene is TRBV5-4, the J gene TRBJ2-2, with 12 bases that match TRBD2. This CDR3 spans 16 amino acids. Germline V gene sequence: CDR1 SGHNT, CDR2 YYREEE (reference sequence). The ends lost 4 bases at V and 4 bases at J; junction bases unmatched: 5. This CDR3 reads CASSPPGLAGTGELFF. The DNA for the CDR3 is TGTGCCAGCAGCCCCCCGGGACTAGCGGGCACCGGGGAGCTGTTTTTT.